Listed below are T cell receptor beta chains from one sample, sequenced in a study of siplizumab effects on memory and regulatory T cells. Produced via immunoSEQ multiplex PCR; TCRdb's table is partial and in-frame only. Of some 100,000 clones detected, 80% to 95% appear once; the ten largest clones hold 0.16%. Sample: non-Treg CD4+ T cells sorted from blood. Every receptor here comes from a human donor in good health. The CDR3 runs from the conserved cysteine through the conserved F or W. The D gene is left open where the match is weak.

>TRBJ1-2|TRBD1|TRBV6-1
CASISGTVLNYGYTF
TGTGCCAGCATTTCCGGGACAGTATTAAACTATGGCTACACCTTC
>TRBJ2-7|-|TRBV6-1
CASSEWGALNEQYF
TGTGCCAGCAGTGAATGGGGGGCGCTTAACGAGCAGTACTTC
>TRBJ1-5|-|TRBV30
CAWSKSGQPQHF
TGTGCCTGGAGTAAGTCGGGGCAGCCCCAGCATTTT
>TRBJ1-2|-|TRBV7-2
CASSAARDRGYTF
TGTGCCAGCAGCGCCGCCCGGGACCGGGGCTACACCTTC
>TRBJ2-2|-|TRBV14
CASSQGGVGELFF
TGTGCCAGCAGCCAAGGCGGGGTCGGGGAGCTGTTTTTT
>TRBJ1-5|-|TRBV6-6
CASSYRGNQPQHF
TGTGCCAGCAGTTACAGGGGAAATCAGCCCCAGCATTTT
>TRBJ2-2|TRBD2|TRBV6-6
CASKERGVDNTGELFF
TGTGCCAGCAAAGAACGGGGGGTCGATAACACCGGGGAGCTGTTTTTT
>TRBJ1-2|-|TRBV28
CASSLNPGRGSYGYTF
TGTGCCAGCAGTTTGAATCCCGGGAGAGGGTCCTATGGCTACACCTTC
>TRBJ2-7|TRBD2|TRBV5-1
CASSPTGTSGAYEQYF
TGCGCCAGCAGCCCGACCGGGACTAGCGGTGCCTACGAGCAGTACTTC
>TRBJ2-2|-|TRBV19
CASSIGWGNTGELFF
TGTGCCAGTAGTATAGGGTGGGGGAACACCGGGGAGCTGTTTTTT
>TRBJ2-3|TRBD2|TRBV4-1
CASSQYSGGAATDTQYF
TGCGCCAGCAGCCAATATAGCGGGGGGGCCGCCACAGATACGCAGTATTTT
>TRBJ1-5|-|TRBV7-9
CASSLSGLGYSNQPQHF
TGTGCCAGCAGCTTATCGGGGCTAGGGTATAGCAATCAGCCCCAGCATTTT
>TRBJ2-1|-|TRBV11-3
CASRGPDNEQFF
TGTGCCAGCAGGGGACCCGACAATGAGCAGTTCTTC
>TRBJ1-2|-|TRBV7-8
CASSLREDYGYTF
TGTGCCAGCAGCTTAAGGGAGGACTATGGCTACACCTTC
>TRBJ2-3|-|TRBV5-1
CASSSRGATSTDTQYF
TGCGCCAGCAGCTCCCGGGGAGCGACCAGCACAGATACGCAGTATTTT
>TRBJ2-2|-|TRBV6-6
CASRQYTGELFF
TGTGCCAGCAGACAGTACACCGGGGAGCTGTTTTTT
>TRBJ1-1|-|TRBV5-1
CASSLPRGSSMNTEAFF
TGCGCCAGCAGCTTGCCCCGGGGCTCTTCCATGAACACTGAAGCTTTCTTT
>TRBJ2-1|TRBD2|TRBV10-3
CAISAASGGRNEQFF
TGTGCCATCAGTGCGGCTAGCGGGGGGCGCAATGAGCAGTTCTTC
>TRBJ1-5|-|TRBV10-2
CASGQSLWPQHF
TGCGCCAGCGGTCAGTCCCTTTGGCCCCAGCATTTT
>TRBJ1-2|TRBD1|TRBV5-1
CASSFQGAGGGANYGYTF
TGCGCCAGCTCATTCCAGGGGGCAGGTGGCGGAGCTAACTATGGCTACACCTTC
>TRBJ1-6|-|TRBV6-5
CASSYQGPSSPLHF
TGTGCCAGCAGTTACCAGGGGCCGAGTTCACCCCTCCACTTT
>TRBJ2-2|TRBD2|TRBV5-1
CASSLTMSSGGNTGELFF
TGCGCCAGCAGCTTAACCATGTCTAGCGGGGGGAACACCGGGGAGCTGTTTTTT
>TRBJ1-1|TRBD1|TRBV5-4
CASSWGQGNTEAFF
TGTGCCAGCAGCTGGGGACAGGGGAACACTGAAGCTTTCTTT
>TRBJ1-1|-|TRBV6-5
CASSYSGRNTEAFF
TGTGCCAGCAGTTACTCGGGGAGGAACACTGAAGCTTTCTTT
>TRBJ1-2|-|TRBV11-2
CASSLGALGGGYTF
TGTGCCAGCAGCTTAGGCGCCCTAGGGGGTGGCTACACCTTC
>TRBJ2-1|-|TRBV7-3
CASSRPGAGNEQFF
TGTGCCAGCAGCCGGCCAGGGGCCGGGAATGAGCAGTTCTTC
>TRBJ2-7|TRBD2|TRBV10-3
CATRGSGGTEQYF
TGTGCCACCAGGGGTAGCGGGGGGACCGAGCAGTACTTC
>TRBJ2-7|TRBD1|TRBV5-1
CASTDRQGPYEQYF
TGCGCCAGCACCGACCGACAGGGTCCCTACGAGCAGTACTTC
>TRBJ1-2|-|TRBV5-1
CASSVLGVVDGYTF
TGCGCCAGCAGCGTTTTAGGGGTGGTGGATGGCTACACCTTC
>TRBJ2-3|TRBD1|TRBV30
CAWSFTTRGQGARDTQYF
TGTGCCTGGAGTTTCACAACAAGGGGACAGGGGGCAAGGGATACGCAGTATTTT
>TRBJ2-1|-|TRBV10-3
CAISRDYNEQFF
TGTGCCATCAGCCGGGACTACAATGAGCAGTTCTTC
>TRBJ1-2|-|TRBV2
CASVRTDYGYTF
TGTGCCAGCGTCCGTACAGACTATGGCTACACCTTC
>TRBJ1-2|-|TRBV5-4
CASSSSGIRGYTF
TGTGCCAGCAGCTCGTCAGGGATCCGGGGCTACACCTTC
>TRBJ1-6|-|TRBV2
CASSDPQGRYSPLHF
TGTGCCAGCAGTGACCCGCAGGGTAGATATTCACCCCTCCACTTT
>TRBJ2-5|-|TRBV5-1
CASSLGGTMRETQYF
TGCGCCAGCAGCTTGGGAGGGACCATGCGAGAGACCCAGTACTTC
>TRBJ1-5|-|TRBV15
CATSREQGRNQPQHF
TGTGCCACCAGCAGAGAACAGGGTCGCAATCAGCCCCAGCATTTT
>TRBJ1-6|TRBD1|TRBV18
CASSTGTGDSPLHF
TGTGCCAGCTCAACCGGGACAGGGGATTCACCCCTCCACTTT
>TRBJ1-5|TRBD1|TRBV5-4
CASSLRTGDSNQPQHF
TGTGCCAGCAGCTTGCGGACAGGGGATAGCAATCAGCCCCAGCATTTT
>TRBJ1-2|TRBD1|TRBV10-2
CASSDLQGAITF
TGCGCCAGCAGTGACTTACAGGGGGCGATCACCTTC
>TRBJ1-1|-|TRBV2
CASSYQTGNTEAFF
TGTGCCAGCAGTTATCAGACCGGGAACACTGAAGCTTTCTTT
>TRBJ2-4|-|TRBV5-6
CASSSAALAKNIQYF
TGTGCCAGCAGCTCGGCAGCCCTAGCCAAAAACATTCAGTACTTC
>TRBJ2-7|TRBD1|TRBV30
CAWGGTGIYEQYF
TGTGCCTGGGGAGGGACAGGGATCTACGAGCAGTACTTC
>TRBJ1-5|TRBD1|TRBV5-4
CASSIGQGNQPQHF
TGTGCCAGCAGCATTGGACAGGGCAATCAGCCCCAGCATTTT
>TRBJ2-3|TRBD2|TRBV5-1
CASSPGRGGTDTQYF
TGCGCCAGCAGCCCCGGTCGGGGGGGCACAGATACGCAGTATTTT
>TRBJ1-1|-|TRBV28
CASSSTEAFF
TGTGCCAGCAGTTCGACTGAAGCTTTCTTT
>TRBJ1-1|-|TRBV6-1
CASSSLTNTEAFF
TGTGCCAGCAGTTCCCTTACGAACACTGAAGCTTTCTTT
>TRBJ2-7|-|TRBV5-6
CASSFLSSGESYEQYF
TGTGCCAGCAGCTTCCTCTCCTCGGGCGAGTCCTACGAGCAGTACTTC
>TRBJ1-3|-|TRBV28
CASSPRGAGNTIYF
TGTGCCAGCAGTCCGAGGGGAGCTGGAAACACCATATATTTT
>TRBJ1-2|-|TRBV9
CASSLPGDGYTF
TGTGCCAGCAGCCTTCCAGGGGATGGCTACACCTTC
>TRBJ2-1|TRBD1|TRBV28
CASRLTGGVVHNEQFF
TGTGCCAGCAGGTTGACAGGGGGCGTAGTCCACAATGAGCAGTTCTTC
>TRBJ2-5|TRBD1|TRBV5-5
CASTSWDSQSQYF
TGTGCCAGCACCTCATGGGACAGCCAAAGCCAGTACTTC
>TRBJ2-1|-|TRBV6-6
CATKTYYNEQFF
TGTGCCACAAAGACATACTACAATGAGCAGTTCTTC
>TRBJ2-7|-|TRBV20-1
CSAPLSYEQYF
TGCAGTGCCCCTCTGAGCTACGAGCAGTACTTC
>TRBJ2-7|TRBD1|TRBV7-9
CASSPTKDRAAWLSYEQYF
TGTGCCAGCAGCCCCACGAAGGACAGGGCCGCTTGGTTGAGTTACGAGCAGTACTTC